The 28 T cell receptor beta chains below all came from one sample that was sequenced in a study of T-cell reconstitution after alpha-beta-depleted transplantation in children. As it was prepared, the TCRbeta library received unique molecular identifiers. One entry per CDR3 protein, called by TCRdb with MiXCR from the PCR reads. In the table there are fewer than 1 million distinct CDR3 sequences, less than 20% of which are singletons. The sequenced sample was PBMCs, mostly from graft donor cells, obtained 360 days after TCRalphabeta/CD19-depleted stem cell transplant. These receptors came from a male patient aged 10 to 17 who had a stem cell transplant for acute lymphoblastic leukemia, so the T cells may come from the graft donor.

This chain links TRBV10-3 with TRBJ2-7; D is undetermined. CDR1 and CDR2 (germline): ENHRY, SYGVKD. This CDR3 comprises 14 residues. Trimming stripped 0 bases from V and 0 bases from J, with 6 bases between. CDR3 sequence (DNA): TGTGCCATCAGTGAGTCACAGAGCTCCTACGAGCAGTACTTC. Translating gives CAISESQSSYEQYF.

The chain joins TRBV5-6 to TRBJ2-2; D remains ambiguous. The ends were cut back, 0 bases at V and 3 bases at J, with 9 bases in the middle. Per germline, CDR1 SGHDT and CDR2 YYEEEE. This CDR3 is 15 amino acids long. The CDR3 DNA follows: TGTGCCAGCAGCTTGGGGTCTATTGACACCGGGGAGCTGTTTTTT. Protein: CASSLGSIDTGELFF.

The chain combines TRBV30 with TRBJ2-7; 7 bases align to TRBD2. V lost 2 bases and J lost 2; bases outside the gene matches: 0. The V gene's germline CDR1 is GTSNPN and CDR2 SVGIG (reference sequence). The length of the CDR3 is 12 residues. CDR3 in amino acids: CAWSSGAYEQYF. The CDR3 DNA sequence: TGTGCCTGGAGTAGCGGGGCCTACGAGCAGTACTTC. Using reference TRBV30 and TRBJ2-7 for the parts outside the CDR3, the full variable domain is SQTIHQWPATLVQPVGSPLSLECTVEGTSNPNLYWYRQAAGRGLQLLFYSVGIGQISSEVPQNLSASRPQDRQFILSSKKLLLSDSGFYLCAWSSGAYEQYFGPGTRLTVT.

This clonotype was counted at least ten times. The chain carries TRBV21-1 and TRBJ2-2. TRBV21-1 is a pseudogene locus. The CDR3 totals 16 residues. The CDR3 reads CASSKWTGRNTGELFF. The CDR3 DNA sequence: TGTGCCAGCAGCAAATGGACGGGGCGCAACACCGGGGAGCTGTTTTTT.

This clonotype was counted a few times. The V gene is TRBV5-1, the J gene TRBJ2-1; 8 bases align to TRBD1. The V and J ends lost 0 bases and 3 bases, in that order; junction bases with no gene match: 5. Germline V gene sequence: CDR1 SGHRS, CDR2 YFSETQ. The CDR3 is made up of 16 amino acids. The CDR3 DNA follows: TGCGCCAGCAGCTTGGTGGAACAGGGGGACTACAATGAGCAGTTCTTC. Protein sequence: CASSLVEQGDYNEQFF.

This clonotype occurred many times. This CDR3 reads CSVTFRYEQFF. The CDR3 nucleotides are TGCAGCGTTACTTTTCGATATGAGCAGTTCTTC. The V gene is TRBV29-1, the J gene TRBJ2-1; D is unclear. Germline-derived CDR1 and CDR2 are SQVTM and ANQGSEA. Deletions cut 5 bases from V and 8 bases from J, with 10 bases between. This CDR3 has 11 amino acids.

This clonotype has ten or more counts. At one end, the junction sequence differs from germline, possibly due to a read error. In nucleotides, the CDR3 is TGTGCCAGCAGCTTGTGGGACAATGAGCAGTTCTTC. It specifies CASSLWDNEQFF. The V gene is TRBV5-1, the J gene TRBJ2-1, with D unclear. In germline, CDR1 is SGHRS, CDR2 YFSETQ. The CDR3 consists of 12 residues.

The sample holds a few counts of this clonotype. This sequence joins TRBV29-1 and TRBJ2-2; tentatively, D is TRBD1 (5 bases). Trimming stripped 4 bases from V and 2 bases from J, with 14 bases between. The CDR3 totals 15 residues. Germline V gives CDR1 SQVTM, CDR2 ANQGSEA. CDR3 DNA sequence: TGCAGCGTTGCCTCGACAGTTTCAAACACCGGGGAGCTGTTTTTT. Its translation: CSVASTVSNTGELFF.

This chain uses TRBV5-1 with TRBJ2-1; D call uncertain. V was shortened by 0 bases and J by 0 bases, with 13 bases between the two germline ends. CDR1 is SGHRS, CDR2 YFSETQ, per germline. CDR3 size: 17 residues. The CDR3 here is CASSLGSGVLSYNEQFF. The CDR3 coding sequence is TGCGCCAGCAGCTTGGGTTCGGGTGTCCTCTCCTACAATGAGCAGTTCTTC.

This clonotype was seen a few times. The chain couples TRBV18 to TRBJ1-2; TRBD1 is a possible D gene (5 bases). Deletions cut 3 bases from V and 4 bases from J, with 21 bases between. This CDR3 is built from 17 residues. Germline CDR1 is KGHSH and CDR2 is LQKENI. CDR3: CASSPISTVVITYGYTF. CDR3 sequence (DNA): TGTGCCAGCTCACCCATCTCGACAGTAGTTATTACCTATGGCTACACCTTC. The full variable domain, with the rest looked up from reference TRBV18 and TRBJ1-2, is NAGVMQNPRHLVRRRGQEARLRCSPMKGHSHVYWYRQLPEEGLKFMVYLQKENIIDESGMPKERFSAEFPKEGPSILRIQQVVRGDSAAYFCASSPISTVVITYGYTFGSGTRLTVV.

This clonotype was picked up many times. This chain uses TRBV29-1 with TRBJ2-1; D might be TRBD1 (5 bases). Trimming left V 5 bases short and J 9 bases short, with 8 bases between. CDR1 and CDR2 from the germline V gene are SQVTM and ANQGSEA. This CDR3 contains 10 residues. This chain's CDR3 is CSVWGGEQFF. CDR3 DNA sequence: TGCAGCGTTTGGGGCGGTGAGCAGTTCTTC.

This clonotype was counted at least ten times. The CDR3 loop reads CSVEGGGRNDTQYF. CDR3 coding DNA: TGCAGCGTTGAAGGGGGGGGGCGCAATGATACGCAGTATTTT. The chain recombines TRBV29-1 with TRBJ2-3; a weak D match, TRBD2 (7 bases). CDR1 is SQVTM and CDR2 is ANQGSEA in the germline V gene. This CDR3 region has 14 residues. The V end lost 1 base, the J end lost 6 bases, and 14 bases lay between the germline ends.

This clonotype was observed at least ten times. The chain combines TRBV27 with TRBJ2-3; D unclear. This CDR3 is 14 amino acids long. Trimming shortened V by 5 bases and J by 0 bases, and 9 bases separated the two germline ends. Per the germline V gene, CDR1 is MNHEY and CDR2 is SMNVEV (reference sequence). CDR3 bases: TGTGCCAGCAGTAGCCACGGGAGCACAGATACGCAGTATTTT. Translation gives CASSSHGSTDTQYF.

The CDR3 reads CATGNEDLETQYF. CDR3 nucleotide sequence: TGTGCCACCGGGAACGAGGACCTTGAGACCCAGTACTTC. The chain employs TRBV27 and TRBJ2-5; TRBD2 is a possible D gene (5 bases). The germline CDR1 and CDR2 sequences are MNHEY and SMNVEV (reference sequence). The CDR3 has 13 amino acids. Trimming pared 10 bases from V and 5 bases from J, leaving 17 bases between.

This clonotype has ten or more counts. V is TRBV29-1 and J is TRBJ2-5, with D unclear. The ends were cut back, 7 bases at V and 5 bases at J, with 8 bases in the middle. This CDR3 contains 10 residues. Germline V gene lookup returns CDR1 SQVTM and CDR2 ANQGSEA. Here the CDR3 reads CSAVLETQYF. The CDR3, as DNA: TGCAGCGCCGTGTTGGAGACCCAGTACTTC.

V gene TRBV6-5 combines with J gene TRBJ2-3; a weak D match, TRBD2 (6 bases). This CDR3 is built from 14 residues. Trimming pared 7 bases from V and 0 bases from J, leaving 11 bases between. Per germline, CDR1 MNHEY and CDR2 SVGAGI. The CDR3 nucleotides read TGTGCCAGCAATTTGGCGGGAAGCACAGATACGCAGTATTTT. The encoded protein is CASNLAGSTDTQYF.

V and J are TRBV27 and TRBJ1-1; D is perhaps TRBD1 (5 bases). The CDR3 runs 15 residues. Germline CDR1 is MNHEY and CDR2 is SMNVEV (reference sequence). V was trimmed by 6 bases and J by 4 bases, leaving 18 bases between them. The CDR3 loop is CASSPLIGGLTEAFF. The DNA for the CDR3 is TGTGCCAGCAGCCCTTTAATCGGGGGACTCACTGAAGCTTTCTTT.

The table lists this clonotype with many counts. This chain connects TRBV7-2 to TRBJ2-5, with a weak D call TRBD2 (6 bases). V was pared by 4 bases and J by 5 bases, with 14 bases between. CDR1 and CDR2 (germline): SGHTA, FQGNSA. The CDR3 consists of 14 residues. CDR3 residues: CASSWRGPEETQYF. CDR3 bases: TGTGCCAGCAGCTGGAGGGGACCCGAGGAGACCCAGTACTTC.

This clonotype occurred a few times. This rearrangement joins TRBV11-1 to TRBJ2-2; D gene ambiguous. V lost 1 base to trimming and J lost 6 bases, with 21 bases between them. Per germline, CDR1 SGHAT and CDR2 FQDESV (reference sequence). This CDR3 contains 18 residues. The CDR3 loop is CASSLEIDPGRWAGELFF. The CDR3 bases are TGTGCCAGCAGCTTAGAAATTGATCCCGGGCGGTGGGCCGGGGAGCTGTTTTTT.

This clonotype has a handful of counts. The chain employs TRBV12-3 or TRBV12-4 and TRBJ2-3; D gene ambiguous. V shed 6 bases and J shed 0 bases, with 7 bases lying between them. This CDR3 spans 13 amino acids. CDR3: CASRQPSTDTQYF. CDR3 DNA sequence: TGTGCCAGCAGACAACCTAGCACAGATACGCAGTATTTT.

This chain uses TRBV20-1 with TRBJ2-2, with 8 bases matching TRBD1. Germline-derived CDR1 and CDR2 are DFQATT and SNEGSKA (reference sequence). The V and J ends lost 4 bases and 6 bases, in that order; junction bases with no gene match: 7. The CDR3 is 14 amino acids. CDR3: CSATGGGGSGELFF. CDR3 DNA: TGCAGTGCTACAGGGGGCGGTGGGTCCGGGGAGCTGTTTTTT.

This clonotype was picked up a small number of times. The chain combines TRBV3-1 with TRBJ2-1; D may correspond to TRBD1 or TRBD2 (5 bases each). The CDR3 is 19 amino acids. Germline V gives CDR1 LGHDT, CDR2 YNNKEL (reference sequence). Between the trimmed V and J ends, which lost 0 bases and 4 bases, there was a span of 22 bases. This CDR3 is CASSQEGLYLEPGYNEQFF. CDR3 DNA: TGTGCCAGCAGCCAAGAGGGGCTTTACTTAGAGCCGGGGTACAATGAGCAGTTCTTC.

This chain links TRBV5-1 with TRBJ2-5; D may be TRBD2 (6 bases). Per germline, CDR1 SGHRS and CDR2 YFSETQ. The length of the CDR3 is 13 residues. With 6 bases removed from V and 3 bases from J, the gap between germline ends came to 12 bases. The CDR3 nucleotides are TGCGCCAGCACCCCGGGAGTAGAAGAGACCCAGTACTTC. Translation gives CASTPGVEETQYF.

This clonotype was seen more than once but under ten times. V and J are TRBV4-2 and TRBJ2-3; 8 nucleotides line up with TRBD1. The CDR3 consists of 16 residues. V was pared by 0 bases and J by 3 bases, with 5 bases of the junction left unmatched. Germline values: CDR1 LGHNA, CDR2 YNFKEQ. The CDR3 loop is CASSQERQGATDTQYF. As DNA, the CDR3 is TGTGCCAGCAGCCAAGAGAGGCAGGGGGCTACAGATACGCAGTATTTT.

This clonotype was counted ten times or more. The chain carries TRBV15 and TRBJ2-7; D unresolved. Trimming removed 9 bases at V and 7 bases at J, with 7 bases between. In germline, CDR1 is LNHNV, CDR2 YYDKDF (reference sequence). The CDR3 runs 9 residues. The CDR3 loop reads CATVREQYF. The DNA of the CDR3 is TGTGCCACAGTAAGGGAGCAGTACTTC.

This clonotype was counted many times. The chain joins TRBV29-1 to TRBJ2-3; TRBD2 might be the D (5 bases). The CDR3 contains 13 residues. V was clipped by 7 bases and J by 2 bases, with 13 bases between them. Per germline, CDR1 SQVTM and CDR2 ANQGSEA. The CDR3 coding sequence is TGCAGCGGGGAGCACATGCACACAGATACGCAGTATTTT. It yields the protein CSGEHMHTDTQYF.

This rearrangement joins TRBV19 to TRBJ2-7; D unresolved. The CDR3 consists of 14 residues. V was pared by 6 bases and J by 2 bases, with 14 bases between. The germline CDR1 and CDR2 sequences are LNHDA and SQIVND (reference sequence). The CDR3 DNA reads TGTGCCAGTAGCGTGACACCCAGAACCTACGAGCAGTACTTC. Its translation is CASSVTPRTYEQYF.

CDR3 bases: TGTGCCAGCACCACCCAAGCGGATTCCTACGAGCAGTACTTC. As protein: CASTTQADSYEQYF. The J gene is TRBJ2-7, the V gene TRBV27; D perhaps matches TRBD2 (5 bases). Trimming shortened V by 7 bases and J by 1 base, and 14 bases separated the two germline ends. CDR1 is MNHEY, CDR2 SMNVEV, per germline (reference sequence). CDR3 length: 14 amino acids.